One and the same sample provided the 25 T cell receptor beta chains below, sequenced in a study of blood T cell repertoires in COVID-19 (dated by TCRdb to about 2020). Libraries were made using the immunoSEQ multiplex PCR assay. TCRdb carries this immuneACCESS record with in-frame sequences only. Its versions omit some clonotypes, under half of them owing to an unresolved V gene in the studies checked, with the rest unexplained. This sample lists approximately 70,000 clones; more than 75% were detected once. The ten largest make up about 0.83% of the sample. Sequencing used peripheral blood. These receptors came from a woman between 65 and 79 years old with acute or convalescent COVID-19.

The J gene is TRBJ2-3, the V gene TRBV5-8; D is perhaps TRBD2 (7 bases). CDR1 is SGHTS and CDR2 is YDEGEE in the germline V gene. The CDR3 runs to 14 residues. V shed 9 bases and J shed 1 base, with 15 bases lying between them. The CDR3 here is CATERGGRTDTQYF. The DNA of the CDR3 is TGTGCCACAGAGAGGGGGGGCCGCACAGATACGCAGTATTTT.

The count of this clone is one. The CDR3 DNA follows: TGTGCCAGCTCACCGCGACAGGGGGCAGGCGGCGCTGAAGCTTTCTTT. It specifies CASSPRQGAGGAEAFF. The gene calls are TRBV18 and TRBJ1-1; TRBD1 aligns across 10 bases. The length of the CDR3 is 16 residues. CDR1 and CDR2 (germline): KGHSH, LQKENI. V shed 3 bases and J 6 bases; nucleotides not matched to a gene: 10.

The chain carries TRBV21-1 and TRBJ2-3; the table's TRBD1 call for D was not verified on the DNA. TRBV21-1 is a recognized pseudogene. CDR3 length: 18 residues. CDR3 coding DNA: TGTGCCAGCAGTTCCCCCCCGACAGGGGGCGTTCGTACAGATACGCAGTATTTT. Translation gives CASSSPPTGGVRTDTQYF.

This chain connects TRBV6-5 to TRBJ2-3, with 12 bases that match TRBD2. Germline lookup yields CDR1 MNHEY and CDR2 SVGAGI. J was trimmed by 5 bases and V by 6 bases; bases with no gene match: 3. The CDR3 sequence is 14 residues long. CDR3 sequence reads: CASRLAGGIDTQYF. In DNA, the CDR3 is TGTGCCAGCAGGCTAGCGGGAGGGATAGATACGCAGTATTTT.

This clone was found a few times. The rearrangement links TRBV12-3 or TRBV12-4 to TRBJ2-1; maybe TRBD2 (5 bases). The CDR3 totals 13 residues. Trimming removed 6 bases from V and 2 bases from J, with 8 bases in between. In DNA form, the CDR3 reads TGTGCCAGCAGCCGGGGAACCTACAATGAGCAGTTCTTC. It encodes CASSRGTYNEQFF.

This clone was detected only a few times. The rearrangement links TRBV3-1 (or the pseudogene TRBV3-2) to TRBJ1-2; D is unclear. Germline V gives CDR1 LGHDT, CDR2 YNNKEL (reference sequence). Trimming shortened V by 4 bases and J by 8 bases, and 14 bases separated the two germline ends. The CDR3 runs to 13 residues. The CDR3 here is CASSPPGGRGYTF. CDR3 nucleotides: TGTGCCAGCAGCCCGCCGGGAGGCAGGGGCTACACCTTC.

This clone was seen once. The chain has TRBV6-5 and TRBJ1-2; perhaps TRBD1 as D (6 bases). Looked up from germline, CDR1 is MNHEY and CDR2 is SVGAGI. V lost 7 bases and J lost 7, with 19 bases in between. The CDR3 spans 14 residues. The CDR3 loop is CASNAGGGAGGYTF. The CDR3 region has the DNA TGTGCCAGCAACGCGGGAGGGGGGGCTGGTGGCTACACCTTC.

V usage is TRBV2 and J usage is TRBJ2-5; 7 nucleotides agree with TRBD1. There are 14 residues in the CDR3. Germline CDR1 is SNHLY and CDR2 is FYNNEI. J was trimmed by 1 base and V by 7 bases; bases with no gene match: 6. The CDR3 DNA reads as TGTGCCAGCAACATAAGGGACAGCCAAGAGACCCAGTACTTC. Translated, it gives CASNIRDSQETQYF.

This chain links TRBV6-5 with TRBJ1-4, with no clear D. The germline CDR1 and CDR2 sequences are MNHEY and SVGAGI. The CDR3 loop spans 15 amino acids. Trimming pared 0 bases from V and 8 bases from J, leaving 13 bases between. This CDR3 is CASSYSFQASEKLFF. CDR3 DNA: TGTGCCAGCAGTTACTCGTTCCAGGCCTCCGAAAAACTGTTTTTT.

This clone was observed a few times. The genes are TRBV27 and TRBJ2-7; 7 bases are shared with TRBD1. The CDR3 runs to 14 residues. Germline CDR1 and CDR2: MNHEY and SMNVEV (reference sequence). Losses at the gene ends were 5 bases for V and 3 bases for J; bases not matched to a gene: 7. CDR3 DNA sequence: TGTGCCAGCAGTAGCCGGGACAGTGGCTACGAGCAGTACTTC. As protein: CASSSRDSGYEQYF.

The chain employs TRBV6-1 and TRBJ1-1, with TRBD1 identical over 7 bases. With 1 base clipped from V and 3 bases from J, the junction kept 5 bases outside the gene matches. The CDR3 sequence is 15 residues long. The germline V gene has CDR1 MNHNS and CDR2 SASEGT. In DNA form, the CDR3 reads TGTGCCAGCAGTGAAGAAGGGGGCGGGTACACTGAAGCTTTCTTT. Residues: CASSEEGGGYTEAFF.

This chain uses TRBV6-1 with TRBJ2-5; 8 bases match TRBD2. The trim removed 2 bases at V and 5 bases at J, leaving 13 bases unmatched. Germline CDR1 and CDR2: MNHNS and SASEGT. This CDR3 has 17 residues. The CDR3 loop reads CASSEIFNGGAGETQYF. CDR3 DNA sequence: TGTGCCAGCAGTGAAATATTTAACGGGGGGGCCGGGGAGACCCAGTACTTC.

The count of this clone is one. The chain carries TRBV15 and TRBJ1-4, with a tentative D call TRBD1 (6 bases). Germline V gene sequence: CDR1 LNHNV, CDR2 YYDKDF (reference sequence). The CDR3 is 14 amino acids. The germline V and J ends were trimmed by 5 bases and 3 bases, with 10 bases remaining between them. CDR3 loop: CATSRTGSNEKLFF. For the CDR3, the DNA is TGTGCCACCAGCCGTACAGGGTCTAATGAAAAACTGTTTTTT.

This chain links TRBV24-1 with TRBJ2-5, with a tentative D call TRBD1 (5 bases). Germline V gene sequence: CDR1 KGHDR, CDR2 SFDVKD. The CDR3 covers 17 residues. V gave up 3 bases and J gave up 2 bases, with 18 bases separating them. This CDR3 reads CATSDPGFGAKQETQYF. The CDR3 nucleotides read TGTGCCACCAGTGATCCAGGGTTTGGGGCAAAACAAGAGACCCAGTACTTC.

The chain carries TRBV9 and TRBJ2-3; D is perhaps TRBD2 (5 bases). Trimming took 0 bases from V and 2 from J, leaving 10 bases between them. This CDR3 is 15 amino acids long. The germline CDR1 and CDR2 sequences are SGDLS and YYNGEE. This chain's CDR3 is CASSVDQRITDTQYF. The CDR3 DNA follows: TGTGCCAGCAGCGTAGACCAGCGGATCACAGATACGCAGTATTTT.

This clone was picked up one time. The chain recombines TRBV6-5 with TRBJ1-5; TRBD1 might be the D (5 bases). The germline CDR1 and CDR2 sequences are MNHEY and SVGAGI. CDR3 size: 13 residues. The ends were cut back, 4 bases at V and 7 bases at J, with 11 bases in the middle. The CDR3 loop is CASSFPGGQPQHF. CDR3 DNA: TGTGCCAGCAGTTTCCCGGGGGGGCAGCCCCAGCATTTT.

This rearrangement joins TRBV6-6 to TRBJ2-3, with 7 bases identical to TRBD1. The V segment lost 6 bases and the J segment 2 bases; nucleotides outside the gene matches: 8. This CDR3 comprises 15 residues. The germline CDR1 and CDR2 sequences are MNHNY and SVGAGI (reference sequence). The CDR3 sequence: CASSFTGTATDTQYF. The CDR3 region has the DNA TGTGCCAGCAGCTTCACCGGGACAGCCACAGATACGCAGTATTTT.

The genes are TRBV24-1 and TRBJ2-2; tentatively, D is TRBD1 (6 bases). Germline CDR1 is KGHDR and CDR2 is SFDVKD. V dropped 9 bases and J dropped 3 bases, with 16 bases sitting between them. CDR3 size: 15 residues. The CDR3, as DNA: TGTGCCACCGGGACAAAGAGGGGCGACACCGGGGAGCTGTTTTTT. Translating gives CATGTKRGDTGELFF.

The chain couples TRBV28 to TRBJ2-1, with TRBD2 matching over 15 bases. Looked up from germline, CDR1 is MDHEN and CDR2 is SYDVKM. Unmatched junction bases numbered 2, after V lost 5 bases and J lost 0 bases. The CDR3 has 17 residues. In DNA form, the CDR3 reads TGTGCCAGCAGTGGGACTAGCGGGGGGCCCTCCTACAATGAGCAGTTCTTC. Amino acids: CASSGTSGGPSYNEQFF.

The count of this clone is one. The V gene is TRBV7-2, the J gene TRBJ2-2; 8 bases align to TRBD2. Germline values: CDR1 SGHTA, CDR2 FQGNSA. V was pared by 1 base and J by 1 base, with 2 bases of the junction left unmatched. The CDR3 contains 16 residues. The DNA of the CDR3 is TGTGCCAGCAGCTTAGTCCGGGGGGGGAACACCGGGGAGCTGTTTTTT. It yields the protein CASSLVRGGNTGELFF.

V usage is TRBV6-5 and J usage is TRBJ1-1, with D perhaps matching TRBD1 (6 bases). Germline V gene data show CDR1 as MNHEY and CDR2 as SVGAGI. V shed 6 bases and J shed 1 base, with 12 bases lying between them. The CDR3 totals 14 residues. The CDR3 is CASRTGGKNTEAFF. The CDR3 region has the DNA TGTGCCAGCAGAACGGGGGGCAAGAACACTGAAGCTTTCTTT.

CDR3 loop: CASRPKGQIYNEQFF. CDR3 nucleotides: TGTGCCAGCAGGCCTAAGGGACAGATCTACAATGAGCAGTTCTTC. The V gene is TRBV6-2 or TRBV6-3, the J gene TRBJ2-1; TRBD1 matches 7 bases. CDR3 length equals 15 residues. Trimming cost V 6 bases and J 3 bases; bases outside gene matches: 8. Germline CDR1 and CDR2: MNHEY and SVGEGT.

The chain employs TRBV30 and TRBJ1-2, with D maybe TRBD1 (5 bases). This CDR3 is built from 16 residues. Trimming shortened V by 5 bases and J by 2 bases, and 21 bases separated the two germline ends. Germline-derived CDR1 and CDR2 are GTSNPN and SVGIG (reference sequence). This CDR3 is CAWYSQATTRNYGYTF. For the CDR3, the DNA is TGTGCCTGGTATTCACAGGCTACAACCCGAAACTATGGCTACACCTTC.

This chain connects TRBV24-1 to TRBJ1-1; perhaps TRBD1 as D (5 bases). With 3 bases removed from V and 1 base from J, the gap between germline ends came to 11 bases. The length of the CDR3 is 15 residues. Germline V gives CDR1 KGHDR, CDR2 SFDVKD. This CDR3 reads CATSDPSGGNTEAFF. The CDR3 DNA reads as TGTGCCACCAGTGATCCATCGGGGGGGAACACTGAAGCTTTCTTT.

The chain has TRBV25-1 and TRBJ1-1; TRBD1 is a possible D gene (5 bases). The CDR3 has 14 amino acids. The germline CDR1 and CDR2 sequences are MGHDK and SYGVNS. The V end lost 5 bases, the J end lost 1 base, and 11 bases lay between the germline ends. The chain's CDR3 is CASSKTAWNTEAFF. Here the CDR3 DNA reads TGTGCCAGCAGTAAGACAGCGTGGAACACTGAAGCTTTCTTT.